This T cell receptor beta chain was obtained from a study of blood T cell repertoires in COVID-19. Across the whole study: Samples of COVID-19 (acute and convalescent) were obtained from the United States, Italy and Spain. The cDNA or gDNA used as material had been derived from T cells, B-cell-depleted T cells, or PBMCs.

This CDR3 spans 14 amino acids. V was cut by 2 bases and J by 3 bases, with 10 bases left in between. In the authors' methods: The authors estimated nucleated cell counts from reference gene primer amplification. Libraries were prepared by immunoSEQ multiplex PCR; TCRdb keeps only in-frame clonotypes and omits some of them. V and J calls and clone size are copied from that table; D and trimming were computed from the DNA. The sample consists of 200,000 to 300,000 clones, 80% to 90% of them appearing once. The TCR sequence derives from a man between 45 and 60 years old with acute or convalescent COVID-19. V gene TRBV23-1 combines with J gene TRBJ1-1; D may be TRBD1 (6 bases). TRBV23-1 is given ORF status, its function remaining uncertain. The sequenced sample was peripheral blood. CDR3 loop: CASSQQGLDTEAFF. The CDR3 DNA follows: TGCGCCAGCAGTCAACAGGGGCTCGACACTGAAGCTTTCTTT.